The 22 T cell receptor beta chains below come from one sample, sequenced in a study of OX40 agonist ivuxolimab in advanced cancers. The assay was immunoSEQ multiplex PCR, and TCRdb's table has in-frame clones only and misses some. This table holds about 72,000 clones, more than 80% found once. The sequenced sample was CD4+ or CD8+ T cells sorted from blood, obtained in a trial of the OX40 agonist ivuxolimab. The origin of the receptors is an adult with an advanced solid tumor such as melanoma, head and neck, liver or kidney cancer.

The chain is built from TRBV9 and TRBJ1-1; 8 bases align to TRBD1. Germline-derived CDR1 and CDR2 are SGDLS and YYNGEE. The CDR3 totals 12 residues. The V segment lost 7 bases and the J segment 5 bases; nucleotides outside the gene matches: 4. The CDR3 sequence: CASGQGETEAFF. CDR3 DNA: TGTGCCAGCGGACAGGGTGAGACTGAAGCTTTCTTT. The entire variable domain, with the rest obtained from reference TRBV9 and TRBJ1-1, is as follows: DSGVTQTPKHLITATGQRVTLRCSPRSGDLSVYWYQQSLDQGLQFLIQYYNGEERAKGNILERFSAQQFPDLHSELNLSSLELGDSALYFCASGQGETEAFFGQGTRLTVV.

The rearrangement uses TRBV18 and TRBJ2-7; D is perhaps TRBD2 (5 bases). CDR1 is KGHSH and CDR2 is LQKENI in the germline V gene. V was shortened by 6 bases and J by 7 bases, with 16 bases between the two germline ends. The CDR3 runs 13 residues. In DNA, the CDR3 is TGTGCCAGCTCTCCTGGACTCTCTGGGGAGCAGTACTTC. Translating gives CASSPGLSGEQYF. The whole variable domain, filled in from reference TRBV18 and TRBJ2-7, reads NAGVMQNPRHLVRRRGQEARLRCSPMKGHSHVYWYRQLPEEGLKFMVYLQKENIIDESGMPKERFSAEFPKEGPSILRIQQVVRGDSAAYFCASSPGLSGEQYFGPGTRLTVT.

The chain joins TRBV21-1 to TRBJ2-5; the table's D call TRBD2 went unverified against the DNA. The DNA matches TRBJ2-7 better at its end, which makes the J call doubtful. TRBV21-1 is tagged as a pseudogene. This CDR3 is 13 amino acids long. For the CDR3, the DNA is TGTGCCAGCAGCAACTGGTCGAGCTACGAGCAGTACTTC. Its protein is CASSNWSSYEQYF.

The chain is built from TRBV10-3 and TRBJ1-1; the D gene is possibly TRBD1 (6 bases). The CDR3 consists of 12 residues. With 3 bases removed from V and 4 bases from J, the gap between germline ends came to 6 bases. Germline-derived CDR1 and CDR2 are ENHRY and SYGVKD. CDR3 residues: CAISDRGTEAFF. DNA of the CDR3: TGTGCCATCAGTGACAGGGGCACTGAAGCTTTCTTT.

This clone was seen just once. The chain recombines TRBV7-9 with TRBJ2-1; no definite D call. This CDR3 spans 10 amino acids. Per the germline V gene, CDR1 is SEHNR and CDR2 is FQNEAQ (reference sequence). Trimming took off 1 base at V and 13 bases at J, with 5 bases between the two ends. The CDR3 protein is CASSLEIQFF. For the CDR3, the DNA is TGTGCCAGCAGCTTAGAGATACAGTTCTTC.

This chain links TRBV30 with TRBJ2-3; D is ambiguous. CDR1 is GTSNPN, CDR2 SVGIG, per germline (reference sequence). The V end lost 2 bases, the J end lost 7 bases, and 7 bases lay between the germline ends. The CDR3 has 11 residues. The CDR3 loop is CAWSSLYTQYF. The DNA of the CDR3 is TGTGCCTGGAGTTCCTTATATACGCAGTATTTT.

The rearrangement links TRBV4-2 to TRBJ2-7, with a possible D match to TRBD2 (5 bases). Germline CDR1 LGHNA, CDR2 YNFKEQ. Trimming cost V 1 base and J 2 bases, with 12 bases left between them. The CDR3 is 15 residues long. CDR3 loop: CASSQAPGTTYEQYF. The CDR3, as DNA: TGTGCCAGCAGCCAAGCGCCGGGAACCACCTACGAGCAGTACTTC.

J is TRBJ2-5 and V is TRBV11-3; D is perhaps TRBD2 (6 bases). The length of the CDR3 is 12 residues. In germline, CDR1 is SGHNT, CDR2 YENEEA. V lost 8 bases to trimming and J lost 5 bases, with 12 bases between them. The CDR3 sequence is CASGTQGETQYF. CDR3 bases: TGTGCCAGCGGGACTCAGGGTGAGACCCAGTACTTC.

This clone occurred a few times. J is TRBJ1-5 and V is TRBV19, with D unclear. V was trimmed by 6 bases and J by 4 bases, leaving 10 bases between them. CDR1 and CDR2 from the germline V gene are LNHDA and SQIVND (reference sequence). This CDR3 spans 13 amino acids. CDR3 in amino acids: CASSPRLNQPQHF. The DNA for the CDR3 is TGTGCCAGTAGCCCGAGACTAAATCAGCCCCAGCATTTT.

The V and J genes are TRBV4-2 and TRBJ2-7; D is possibly TRBD1 or TRBD2 (6 bases each). Germline values: CDR1 LGHNA, CDR2 YNFKEQ. Trimming left V 1 base short and J 3 bases short, with 13 bases between. There are 15 residues in the CDR3. In nucleotides, the CDR3 is TGTGCCAGCAGCCAAGTGGCAGGGGAGGTCTACGAGCAGTACTTC. Translating it yields CASSQVAGEVYEQYF.

V usage is TRBV5-4 and J usage is TRBJ2-3, with 11 positions matching TRBD2. Germline CDR1 reads SGHNT; CDR2 reads YYREEE (reference sequence). V gave up 5 bases and J gave up 1 base; unmatched junction bases: 6. The CDR3 covers 16 residues. CDR3 region: CASSSSLAGGTDTQYF. DNA of the CDR3: TGTGCCAGCAGTTCCTCACTAGCGGGGGGCACAGATACGCAGTATTTT.

CDR3 DNA: TGTGCCATCAGTGACCCGGGGGGGGCCGTGAACACCGGGGAGCTGTTTTTT. It yields the protein CAISDPGGAVNTGELFF. The V and J genes are TRBV10-3 and TRBJ2-2; TRBD2 agrees at 8 bases. The CDR3 has 17 amino acids. Per the germline V gene, CDR1 is ENHRY and CDR2 is SYGVKD. V shed 3 bases, J shed 1 base, and the junction held 7 bases outside the gene matches.

The CDR3 sequence: CAWSHLGSGTEAFF. The DNA of the CDR3 is TGTGCCTGGAGCCACCTCGGGTCGGGCACTGAAGCTTTCTTT. V usage is TRBV30 and J usage is TRBJ1-1; unclear D gene. In germline, CDR1 is GTSNPN, CDR2 SVGIG (reference sequence). This CDR3 is built from 14 residues. V was cut by 3 bases and J by 4 bases, with 15 bases left in between. The variable domain in full, completed from reference TRBV30 and TRBJ1-1, reads SQTIHQWPATLVQPVGSPLSLECTVEGTSNPNLYWYRQAAGRGLQLLFYSVGIGQISSEVPQNLSASRPQDRQFILSSKKLLLSDSGFYLCAWSHLGSGTEAFFGQGTRLTVV.

This chain links TRBV28 with TRBJ1-1, with D uncertain. Trimming cost V 6 bases and J 8 bases, with 25 bases left between them. Looked up from germline, CDR1 is MDHEN and CDR2 is SYDVKM. There are 16 residues in the CDR3. The chain's CDR3 is CASSSGSDHRFGEAFF. DNA of the CDR3: TGTGCCAGCAGCTCAGGCTCAGATCACCGGTTTGGAGAAGCTTTCTTT. Full variable domain (remainder filled in from reference TRBV28 and TRBJ1-1): DVKVTQSSRYLVKRTGEKVFLECVQDMDHENMFWYRQDPGLGLRLIYFSYDVKMKEKGDIPEGYSVSREKKERFSLILESASTNQTSMYLCASSSGSDHRFGEAFFGQGTRLTVV.

The sample holds one count of this clone. This chain's CDR3 is CASSLQQGRNEAFF. CDR3 in DNA: TGTGCCAGCAGTCTTCAACAAGGGAGGAATGAAGCTTTCTTT. The chain is built from TRBV28 and TRBJ1-1; D not certain. This CDR3 comprises 14 residues. Germline V CDR1 and CDR2: MDHEN, SYDVKM. Trimming left V 5 bases short and J 7 bases short, with 17 bases between.

This rearrangement joins TRBV4-2 to TRBJ2-3; 12 nucleotides align to TRBD2. Germline V CDR1 and CDR2: LGHNA, YNFKEQ. The CDR3 has 16 amino acids. V lost 5 bases to trimming and J lost 4 bases; unmatched junction nucleotides: 7. The CDR3 loop reads CASSNPTSGGPDTQYF. CDR3 in DNA: TGTGCCAGCAGCAATCCGACTAGCGGGGGACCAGATACGCAGTATTTT.

The chain employs TRBV5-1 and TRBJ1-5; D remains unclear. The V end lost 2 bases, the J end lost 6 bases, and 12 bases lay between the germline ends. The V gene's germline CDR1 is SGHRS and CDR2 YFSETQ. This CDR3 spans 14 amino acids. CDR3 amino acids: CASSLGPGSQPQHF. DNA of the CDR3: TGCGCCAGCAGCTTAGGTCCTGGGAGTCAGCCCCAGCATTTT.

The V and J genes are TRBV11-3 and TRBJ2-5; maybe TRBD2 (6 bases). CDR1 is SGHNT and CDR2 is YENEEA in the germline V gene. This CDR3 comprises 15 residues. Between the trimmed V and J ends, which lost 5 bases and 3 bases, there was a span of 16 bases. The CDR3, as DNA: TGTGCCAGCAGCCGCAGAGGCGGAGGGGAAGAGACCCAGTACTTC. This codes for CASSRRGGGEETQYF.

The chain joins TRBV14 to TRBJ2-5, with 10 bases matching TRBD1. V trimming: 1 base; J trimming: 9 bases; junction bases outside the gene matches: 11. Germline V CDR1 and CDR2: SGHDN, FVKESK. CDR3 length: 16 amino acids. CDR3: CASSQGRTGGIGAQYF. DNA for the CDR3: TGTGCCAGCAGCCAAGGCCGGACAGGGGGTATAGGGGCCCAGTACTTC.

The CDR3 spells CASSLSNLQGTGANVLTF. In DNA, the CDR3 is TGTGCCAGCAGCTTATCGAACCTACAGGGGACTGGGGCCAACGTCCTGACTTTC. V gene TRBV7-9 combines with J gene TRBJ2-6; TRBD1 agrees at 7 bases. The CDR3 spans 18 residues. The V segment lost 2 bases and the J segment 2 bases; nucleotides outside the gene matches: 9. Per germline, CDR1 SEHNR and CDR2 FQNEAQ (reference sequence).

This clone was recorded only once. This sequence joins TRBV19 and TRBJ1-2; possibly TRBD1 for D (5 bases). V dropped 2 bases and J dropped 1 base, with 8 bases sitting between them. The V gene's germline CDR1 is LNHDA and CDR2 SQIVND (reference sequence). The CDR3 loop spans 14 amino acids. The CDR3 nucleotides read TGTGCCAGTAGTATACAGGGTGGTAACTATGGCTACACCTTC. This sequence encodes CASSIQGGNYGYTF.

This chain uses TRBV18 with TRBJ2-1; weak D call: TRBD2 (7 bases). The CDR3 has 15 residues. In germline, CDR1 is KGHSH, CDR2 LQKENI. Trimming removed 2 bases from V and 4 bases from J, with 12 bases in between. The CDR3 DNA is TGTGCCAGCTCACCAACGAAGGGGGGGTACAATGAGCAGTTCTTC. Translation gives CASSPTKGGYNEQFF.